This T cell receptor beta chain was observed in a study of response to subunit inactivated influenza vaccine. Losses at the gene ends were 2 bases for V and 8 bases for J; bases not matched to a gene: 8. The CDR3 length is 15 residues. The germline V gene encodes CDR1 SGHRS and CDR2 YFSETQ. This clonotype was counted only a few times. TCRdb itself ran the RT-PCR reads through MiXCR, one entry per CDR3 protein. The sample includes around 580,000 distinct CDR3 sequences, around 15% seen only once; the top ten take around 10%. The V call is TRBV5-1, the J call TRBJ2-3; 10 bases fit TRBD1. The sequence came from a man aged 50 to 60 who received an inactivated influenza vaccine. Source: PBMCs from blood, taken 11 to 12 days after vaccination. The CDR3 coding sequence is TGCGCCAGCAGCTTCCGGGACAGGGGAGAGGGTACGCAGTATTTT. This gives the protein CASSFRDRGEGTQYF.